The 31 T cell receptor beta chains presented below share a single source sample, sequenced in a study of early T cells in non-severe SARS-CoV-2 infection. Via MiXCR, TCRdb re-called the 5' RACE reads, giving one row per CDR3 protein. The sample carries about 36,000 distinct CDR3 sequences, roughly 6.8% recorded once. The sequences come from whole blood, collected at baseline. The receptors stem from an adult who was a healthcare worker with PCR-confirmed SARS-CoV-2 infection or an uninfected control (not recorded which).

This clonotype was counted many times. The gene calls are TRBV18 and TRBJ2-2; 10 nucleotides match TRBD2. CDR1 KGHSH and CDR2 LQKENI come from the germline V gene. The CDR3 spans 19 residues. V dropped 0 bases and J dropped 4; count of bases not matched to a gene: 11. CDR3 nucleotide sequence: TGTGCCAGCTCACCACCCGGCACTAGCGGGATGATGGGCACCGGGGAGCTGTTTTTT. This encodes CASSPPGTSGMMGTGELFF.

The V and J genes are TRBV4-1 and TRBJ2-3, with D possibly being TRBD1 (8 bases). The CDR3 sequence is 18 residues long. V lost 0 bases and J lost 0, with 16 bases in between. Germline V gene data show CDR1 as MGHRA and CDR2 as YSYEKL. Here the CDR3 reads CASSQDGGDRPSTDTQYF. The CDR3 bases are TGCGCCAGCAGCCAAGATGGGGGGGACAGGCCTAGCACAGATACGCAGTATTTT.

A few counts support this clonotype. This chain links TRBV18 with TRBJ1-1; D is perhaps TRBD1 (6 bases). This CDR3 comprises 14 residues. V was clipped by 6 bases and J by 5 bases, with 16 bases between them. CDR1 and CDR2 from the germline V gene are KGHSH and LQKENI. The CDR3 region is CASSLPGGQTEAFF. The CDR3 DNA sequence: TGTGCCAGCTCCCTCCCTGGGGGGCAGACTGAAGCTTTCTTT.

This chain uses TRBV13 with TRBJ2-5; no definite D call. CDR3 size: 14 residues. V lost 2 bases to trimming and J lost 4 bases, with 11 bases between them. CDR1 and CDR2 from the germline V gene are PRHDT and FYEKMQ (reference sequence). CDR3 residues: CASSLRETGETQYF. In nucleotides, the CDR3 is TGTGCCAGCAGCTTAAGAGAGACGGGAGAGACCCAGTACTTC.

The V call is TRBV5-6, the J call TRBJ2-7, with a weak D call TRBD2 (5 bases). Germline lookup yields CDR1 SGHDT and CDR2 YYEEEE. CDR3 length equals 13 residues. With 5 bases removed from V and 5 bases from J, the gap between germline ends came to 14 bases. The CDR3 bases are TGTGCCAGCAGATTCGGACTGGCCCACGAGCAGTACTTC. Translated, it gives CASRFGLAHEQYF.

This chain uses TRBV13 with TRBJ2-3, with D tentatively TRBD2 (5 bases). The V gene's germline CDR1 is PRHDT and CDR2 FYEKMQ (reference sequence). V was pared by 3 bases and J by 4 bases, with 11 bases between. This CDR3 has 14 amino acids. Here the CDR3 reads CASSFNREADTQYF. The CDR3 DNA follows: TGTGCCAGCAGCTTTAATCGGGAAGCAGATACGCAGTATTTT.

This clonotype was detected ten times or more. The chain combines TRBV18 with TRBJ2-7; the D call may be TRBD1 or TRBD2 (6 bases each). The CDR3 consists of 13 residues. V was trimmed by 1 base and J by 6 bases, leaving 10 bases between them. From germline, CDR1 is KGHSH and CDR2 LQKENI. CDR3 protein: CASSPQQGGEQYF. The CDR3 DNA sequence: TGTGCCAGCTCACCACAACAGGGAGGCGAGCAGTACTTC.

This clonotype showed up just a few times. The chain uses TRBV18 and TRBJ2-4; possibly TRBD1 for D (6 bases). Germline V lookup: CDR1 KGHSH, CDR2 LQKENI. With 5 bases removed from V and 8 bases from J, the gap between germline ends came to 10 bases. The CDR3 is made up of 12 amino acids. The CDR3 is CASSSRGDIQYF. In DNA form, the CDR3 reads TGTGCCAGCTCATCCAGGGGTGACATTCAGTACTTC.

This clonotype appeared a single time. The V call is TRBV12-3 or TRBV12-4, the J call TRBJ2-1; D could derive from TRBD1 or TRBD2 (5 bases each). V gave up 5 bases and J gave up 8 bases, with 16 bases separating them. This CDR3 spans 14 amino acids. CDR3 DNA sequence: TGTGCCAGCAGTCGACCGGGACCCGTCTATGAGCAGTTCTTC. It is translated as CASSRPGPVYEQFF.

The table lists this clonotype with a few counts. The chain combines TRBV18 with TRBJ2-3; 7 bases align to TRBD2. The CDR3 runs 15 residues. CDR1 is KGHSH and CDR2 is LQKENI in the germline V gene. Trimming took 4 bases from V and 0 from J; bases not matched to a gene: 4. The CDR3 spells CASSQPGGSTDTQYF. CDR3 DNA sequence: TGTGCCAGCTCACAACCGGGGGGAAGCACAGATACGCAGTATTTT. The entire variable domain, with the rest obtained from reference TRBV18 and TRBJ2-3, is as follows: NAGVMQNPRHLVRRRGQEARLRCSPMKGHSHVYWYRQLPEEGLKFMVYLQKENIIDESGMPKERFSAEFPKEGPSILRIQQVVRGDSAAYFCASSQPGGSTDTQYFGPGTRLTVL.

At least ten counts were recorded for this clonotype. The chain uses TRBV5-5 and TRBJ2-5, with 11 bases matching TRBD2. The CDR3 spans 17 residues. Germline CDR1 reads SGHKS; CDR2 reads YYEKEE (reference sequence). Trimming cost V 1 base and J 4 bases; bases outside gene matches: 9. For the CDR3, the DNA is TGTGCCAGCAGCTTGACCCTAGCGGGAGGATATAGAGAGACCCAGTACTTC. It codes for CASSLTLAGGYRETQYF.

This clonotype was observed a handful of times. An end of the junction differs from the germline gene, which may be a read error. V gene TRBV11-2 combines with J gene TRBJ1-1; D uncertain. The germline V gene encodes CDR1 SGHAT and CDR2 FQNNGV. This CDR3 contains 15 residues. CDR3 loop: CASSSLLESGTEVFF. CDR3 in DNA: TGTGCCAGCAGCTCTTTGCTCGAGTCGGGCACTGAAGTTTTCTTT.

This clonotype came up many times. Here the CDR3 DNA reads TGTGCCAGCAGCTCATTAGCGGGAGTTGCCAAAAACATTCAGTACTTC. This gives the protein CASSSLAGVAKNIQYF. The chain recombines TRBV7-8 with TRBJ2-4, with 9 bases that match TRBD2. CDR1 and CDR2 from the germline V gene are SGHVS and FQNEAQ. The ends lost 4 bases at V and 1 base at J; junction bases unmatched: 5. The CDR3 length is 16 residues.

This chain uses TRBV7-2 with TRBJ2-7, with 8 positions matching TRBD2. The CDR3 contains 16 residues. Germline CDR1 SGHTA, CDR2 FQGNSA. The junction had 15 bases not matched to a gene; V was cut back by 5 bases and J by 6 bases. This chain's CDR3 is CASSTRTLAARGEQYF. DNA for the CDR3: TGTGCCAGCAGCACCCGTACACTAGCGGCCAGGGGCGAGCAGTACTTC.

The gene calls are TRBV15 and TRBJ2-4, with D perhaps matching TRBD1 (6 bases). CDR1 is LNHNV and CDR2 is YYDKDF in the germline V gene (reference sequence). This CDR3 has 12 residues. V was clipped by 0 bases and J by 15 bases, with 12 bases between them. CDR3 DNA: TGTGCCACCAGCAGAGATTTGGGGGCCCGGTACTTC. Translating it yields CATSRDLGARYF.

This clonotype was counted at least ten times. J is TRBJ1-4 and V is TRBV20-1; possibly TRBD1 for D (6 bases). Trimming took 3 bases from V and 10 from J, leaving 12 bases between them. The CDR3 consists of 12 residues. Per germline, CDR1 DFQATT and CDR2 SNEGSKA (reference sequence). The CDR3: CSASWTAAKLFF. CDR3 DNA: TGCAGTGCTAGTTGGACAGCCGCAAAACTGTTTTTT.

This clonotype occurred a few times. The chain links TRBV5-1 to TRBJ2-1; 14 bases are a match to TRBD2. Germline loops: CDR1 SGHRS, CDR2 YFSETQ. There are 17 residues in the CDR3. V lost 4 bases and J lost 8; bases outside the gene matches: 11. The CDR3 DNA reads TGCGCCAGCAGCGGACTAGCGGGAGGCCCTCTCAGGGATGAGCAGTTCTTC. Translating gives CASSGLAGGPLRDEQFF.

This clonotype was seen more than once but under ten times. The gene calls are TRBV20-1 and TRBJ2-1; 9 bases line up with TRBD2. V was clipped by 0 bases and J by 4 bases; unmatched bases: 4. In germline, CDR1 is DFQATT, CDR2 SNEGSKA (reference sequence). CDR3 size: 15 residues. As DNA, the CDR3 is TGCAGTGCTAGAGATTGGCGGGAGGGGTACAATGAGCAGTTCTTC. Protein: CSARDWREGYNEQFF.

The CDR3 DNA is TGTGCCAGCTCACCACCGGGGGGTGACATGAACACTGAAGCTTTCTTT. Its protein is CASSPPGGDMNTEAFF. V and J are TRBV18 and TRBJ1-1; TRBD1 is a possible D gene (5 bases). The V end lost 0 bases, the J end lost 0 bases, and 11 bases lay between the germline ends. From germline, CDR1 is KGHSH and CDR2 LQKENI. The CDR3 loop spans 16 amino acids.

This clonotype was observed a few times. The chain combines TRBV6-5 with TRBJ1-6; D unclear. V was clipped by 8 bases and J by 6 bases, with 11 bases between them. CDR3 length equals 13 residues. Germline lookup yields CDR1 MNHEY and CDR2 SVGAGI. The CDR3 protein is CASGGQFNSPLHF. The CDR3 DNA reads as TGTGCCAGCGGAGGGCAGTTTAATTCACCCCTCCACTTT.

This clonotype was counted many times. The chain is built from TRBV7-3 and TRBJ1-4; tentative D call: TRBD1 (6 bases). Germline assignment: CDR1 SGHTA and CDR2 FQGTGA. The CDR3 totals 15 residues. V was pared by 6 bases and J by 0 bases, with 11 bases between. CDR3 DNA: TGTGCCAGCAGTAGGGGGAGCGCAACTAATGAAAAACTGTTTTTT. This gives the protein CASSRGSATNEKLFF.

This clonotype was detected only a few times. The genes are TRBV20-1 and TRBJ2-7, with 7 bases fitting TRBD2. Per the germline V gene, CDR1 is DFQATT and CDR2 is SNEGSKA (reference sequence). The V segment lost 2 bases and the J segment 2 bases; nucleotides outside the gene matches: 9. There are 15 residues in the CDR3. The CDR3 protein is CSARPTGGRPYEQYF. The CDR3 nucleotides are TGCAGTGCTAGACCCACGGGAGGCCGACCCTACGAGCAGTACTTC.

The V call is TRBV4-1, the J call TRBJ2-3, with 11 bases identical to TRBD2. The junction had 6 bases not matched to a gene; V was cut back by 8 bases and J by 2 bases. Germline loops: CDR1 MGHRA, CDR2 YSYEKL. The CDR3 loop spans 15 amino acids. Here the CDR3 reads CASSRLAGTTDTQYF. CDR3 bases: TGCGCCAGCTCCAGACTAGCGGGGACCACAGATACGCAGTATTTT.

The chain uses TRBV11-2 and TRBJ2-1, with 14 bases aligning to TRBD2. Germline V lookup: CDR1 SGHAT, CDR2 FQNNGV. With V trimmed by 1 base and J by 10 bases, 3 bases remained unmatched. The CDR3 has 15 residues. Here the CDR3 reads CASSLAGLAGAEQFF. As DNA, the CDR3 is TGTGCCAGCAGCTTAGCGGGACTAGCGGGAGCAGAGCAGTTCTTC. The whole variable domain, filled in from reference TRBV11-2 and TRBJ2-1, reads EAGVAQSPRYKIIEKRQSVAFWCNPISGHATLYWYQQILGQGPKLLIQFQNNGVVDDSQLPKDRFSAERLKGVDSTLKIQPAKLEDSAVYLCASSLAGLAGAEQFFGPGTRLTVL.

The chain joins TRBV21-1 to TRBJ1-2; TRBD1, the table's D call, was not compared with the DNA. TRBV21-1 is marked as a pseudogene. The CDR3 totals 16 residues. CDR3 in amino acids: CASLRGTGGPPHGYTF. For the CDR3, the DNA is TGTGCCAGCCTCCGCGGGACAGGGGGCCCCCCCCATGGCTACACCTTC.

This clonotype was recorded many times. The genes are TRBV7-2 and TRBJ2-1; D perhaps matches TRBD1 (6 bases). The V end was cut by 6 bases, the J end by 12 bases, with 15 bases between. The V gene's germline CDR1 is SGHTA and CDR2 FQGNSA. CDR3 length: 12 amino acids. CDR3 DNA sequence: TGTGCCAGCAGTTCACAGGGCACGGGGCAGTTCTTC. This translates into CASSSQGTGQFF.

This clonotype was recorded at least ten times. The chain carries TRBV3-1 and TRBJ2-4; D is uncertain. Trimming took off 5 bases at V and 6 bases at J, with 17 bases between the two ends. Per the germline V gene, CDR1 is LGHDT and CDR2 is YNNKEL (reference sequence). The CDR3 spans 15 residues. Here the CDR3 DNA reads TGTGCCAGCAGCTCCTCGGCCCCCAGGCGAAACATTCAGTACTTC. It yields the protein CASSSSAPRRNIQYF.

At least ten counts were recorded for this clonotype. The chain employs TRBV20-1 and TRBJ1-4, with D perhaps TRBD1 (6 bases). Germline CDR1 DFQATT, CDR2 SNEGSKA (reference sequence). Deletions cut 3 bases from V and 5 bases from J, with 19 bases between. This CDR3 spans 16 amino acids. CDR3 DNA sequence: TGCAGTGCTAGGGGTTCTCTCCAGGGGAGAAATGAAAAACTGTTTTTT. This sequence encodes CSARGSLQGRNEKLFF.

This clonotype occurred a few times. CDR3 protein: CSVSGLAGLNADTQYF. As DNA, the CDR3 is TGCAGCGTTTCGGGACTAGCGGGACTCAACGCAGATACGCAGTATTTT. The gene calls are TRBV29-1 and TRBJ2-3; 13 bases are a match to TRBD2. The trim removed 5 bases at V and 4 bases at J, leaving 9 bases unmatched. The germline V gene encodes CDR1 SQVTM and CDR2 ANQGSEA. The CDR3 has 16 residues.

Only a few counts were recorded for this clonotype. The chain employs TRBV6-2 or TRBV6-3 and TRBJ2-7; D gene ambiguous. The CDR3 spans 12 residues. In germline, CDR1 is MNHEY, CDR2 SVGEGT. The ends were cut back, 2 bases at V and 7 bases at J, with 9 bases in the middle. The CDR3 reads CASSYSVEEQYF. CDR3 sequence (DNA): TGTGCCAGCAGTTACAGCGTGGAAGAGCAGTACTTC.

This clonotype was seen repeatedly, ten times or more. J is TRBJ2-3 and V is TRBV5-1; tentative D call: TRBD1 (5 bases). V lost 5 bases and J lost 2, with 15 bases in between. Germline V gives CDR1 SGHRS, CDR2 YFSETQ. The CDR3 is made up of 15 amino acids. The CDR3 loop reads CASRQAIRTTDTQYF. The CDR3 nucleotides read TGCGCCAGCAGACAGGCCATACGAACCACAGATACGCAGTATTTT.